The sequence of this T cell receptor (beta chain) was determined in a study of blood T cell repertoires in COVID-19. This clone was recorded once. Method: immunoSEQ multiplex PCR; TCRdb's copy keeps in-frame clones and lacks some. The table lists about 190,000 clones, approximately 79% of them singletons. CDR3 length: 14 residues. V shed 4 bases and J 2 bases; nucleotides not matched to a gene: 5. Germline CDR1 and CDR2: SGHNT and YYREEE (reference sequence). The source material was peripheral blood. The V gene is TRBV5-4, the J gene TRBJ2-7, with 8 bases lining up with TRBD1. This receptor was identified in a man aged 50 or older who had recovered from COVID-19. CDR3 bases: TGTGCCAGCAGCAAGCCGACAGGGGCCTACGAGCAGTACTTC. It encodes CASSKPTGAYEQYF.